The 4 T cell receptor beta chains presented below share a single source sample, sequenced in a study of cytomegalovirus exposure and HLA in healthy donors. A multiplex PCR was run with 60 Vbeta primers and 13 Jbeta primers. Sequencing was performed with immunoSEQ multiplex PCR; in TCRdb, only in-frame clones are kept and a portion is missing. The data contain around 200,000 clones, around 81% of them seen just once; the ten biggest clones take up roughly a tenth. The sequenced material came from PBMCs. The receptors come from a woman in her 50s in good health and CMV-seropositive.

This clone was seen once. The chain couples TRBV11-2 to TRBJ2-1; TRBD1 matches 8 bases. V shed 7 bases, J shed 3 bases, and the junction held 8 bases outside the gene matches. The CDR3 covers 15 residues. From germline, CDR1 is SGHAT and CDR2 FQNNGV. The CDR3 loop reads CASTTNRGDYNEQFF. For the CDR3, the DNA is TGTGCCAGCACAACTAACAGGGGGGACTACAATGAGCAGTTCTTC.

The V gene is TRBV18, the J gene TRBJ1-1; 10 positions match TRBD1. CDR3 size: 14 residues. V shed 3 bases and J 8 bases; nucleotides not matched to a gene: 6. Germline loops: CDR1 KGHSH, CDR2 LQKENI. The DNA for the CDR3 is TGTGCCAGCTCACCCGGGACAGGGGCGGCGGAAGCTTTCTTT. Residues: CASSPGTGAAEAFF.

The chain combines TRBV10-3 with TRBJ2-7, with a weak D call TRBD1 (6 bases). The CDR3 is 15 amino acids. V was pared by 10 bases and J by 2 bases, with 21 bases between. Germline CDR1 is ENHRY and CDR2 is SYGVKD. Here the CDR3 DNA reads TGTGCCACCCGTCTGGGTCAGGGGAGAGCCTACGAGCAGTACTTC. It specifies CATRLGQGRAYEQYF.

This chain connects TRBV5-5 to TRBJ2-7; TRBD2 matches 10 bases. V gave up 0 bases and J gave up 2 bases; unmatched junction bases: 2. Germline values: CDR1 SGHKS, CDR2 YYEKEE (reference sequence). This CDR3 is 15 amino acids long. The CDR3 loop is CASSLGLAGAYEQYF. CDR3 DNA sequence: TGTGCCAGCAGCTTGGGACTAGCGGGTGCCTACGAGCAGTACTTC.